Presented here are 10 T cell receptor beta chains from one specimen sequenced in a study of blood T cell repertoires in COVID-19. Here immunoSEQ multiplex PCR was the method, and the copy in TCRdb shows in-frame clones only, minus some. The table lists fewer than 350,000 clones, 70% to 90% of them singletons. The sample comprised peripheral blood. All receptors come from a woman aged 50 to 65 with active or convalescent COVID-19.

The rearrangement uses TRBV2 and TRBJ1-6; the match to TRBD1 covers 9 bases. V shed 6 bases, J shed 1 base, and the junction held 1 base outside the gene matches. CDR3 length equals 15 residues. Germline CDR1 is SNHLY and CDR2 is FYNNEI. CDR3 residues: CASRGTGSYNSPLHF. The CDR3 DNA sequence: TGTGCCAGCAGGGGGACAGGGTCCTATAATTCACCCCTCCACTTT. Using reference TRBV2 and TRBJ1-6 for the parts outside the CDR3, the full variable domain is EPEVTQTPSHQVTQMGQEVILRCVPISNHLYFYWYRQILGQKVEFLVSFYNNEISEKSEIFDDQFSVERPDGSNFTLKIRSTKLEDSAMYFCASRGTGSYNSPLHFGNGTRLTVT.

This chain links TRBV19 with TRBJ1-5, with D perhaps TRBD1 (5 bases). CDR3 size: 14 residues. Germline values: CDR1 LNHDA, CDR2 SQIVND (reference sequence). V shed 3 bases and J shed 2 bases, with 8 bases lying between them. The CDR3 region is CASSILRGNQPQHF. CDR3 bases: TGTGCCAGTAGTATCCTCAGGGGCAATCAGCCCCAGCATTTT.

About this clone itself: This same CDR3 is encoded by further DNA sequences in the sample. The chain couples TRBV7-9 to TRBJ2-3; 12 nucleotides align to TRBD2. CDR1 is SEHNR and CDR2 is FQNEAQ in the germline V gene (reference sequence). The CDR3 runs 16 residues. Unmatched junction bases numbered 2, after V lost 2 bases and J lost 2 bases. The CDR3 reads CASSLLAGGPTDTQYF. CDR3 nucleotide sequence: TGTGCCAGCAGCTTACTAGCGGGAGGGCCCACAGATACGCAGTATTTT. The complete variable domain, with remaining parts taken from reference TRBV7-9 and TRBJ2-3, reads DTGVSQNPRHKITKRGQNVTFRCDPISEHNRLYWYRQTLGQGPEFLTYFQNEAQLEKSRLLSDRFSAERPKGSFSTLEIQRTEQGDSAMYLCASSLLAGGPTDTQYFGPGTRLTVL.

This chain uses TRBV19 with TRBJ1-4; TRBD1 agrees at 8 bases. Germline V lookup: CDR1 LNHDA, CDR2 SQIVND (reference sequence). The V and J ends lost 3 bases and 8 bases, in that order; junction bases with no gene match: 8. CDR3 length: 15 residues. The CDR3 DNA reads TGTGCCAGTAGTATCGGACAGGGAAAAGGAGAAAAACTGTTTTTT. Protein product: CASSIGQGKGEKLFF.

The chain is built from TRBV19 and TRBJ1-1; 9 bases are shared with TRBD1. Germline lookup yields CDR1 LNHDA and CDR2 SQIVND (reference sequence). Losses at the gene ends were 7 bases for V and 4 bases for J; bases not matched to a gene: 7. This CDR3 region has 14 residues. The CDR3 sequence: CASTRTGVSTEAFF. CDR3 DNA: TGTGCCAGTACCCGGACAGGGGTGAGCACTGAAGCTTTCTTT.

This chain connects TRBV5-1 to TRBJ1-5; 8 nucleotides line up with TRBD1. The CDR3 has 15 residues. From germline, CDR1 is SGHRS and CDR2 YFSETQ. The ends lost 4 bases at V and 2 bases at J; junction bases unmatched: 5. CDR3 residues: CASSEMTGGNQPQHF. The CDR3 DNA reads TGCGCCAGCAGCGAAATGACAGGGGGCAATCAGCCCCAGCATTTT.

This chain uses TRBV28 with TRBJ2-7, with 7 bases identical to TRBD1. Trimming took 2 bases from V and 2 from J; bases not matched to a gene: 21. There are 20 residues in the CDR3. Germline V gene lookup returns CDR1 MDHEN and CDR2 SYDVKM. CDR3 region: CASSLPAGTATSYVPYEQYF. CDR3 DNA: TGTGCCAGCAGTTTACCCGCCGGGACAGCCACTAGTTATGTCCCCTACGAGCAGTACTTC.

This clone was counted between two and nine times. The rearrangement uses TRBV28 and TRBJ1-3; D is possibly TRBD1 (6 bases). The V end was cut by 5 bases, the J end by 2 bases, with 10 bases between. Germline values: CDR1 MDHEN, CDR2 SYDVKM. CDR3 length: 14 residues. The CDR3 coding sequence is TGTGCCAGCAGTACAGGGATTACTGGAAACACCATATATTTT. It codes for CASSTGITGNTIYF.

The gene calls are TRBV29-1 and TRBJ2-1; a possible D gene is TRBD1 (5 bases). The CDR3 totals 14 residues. With 4 bases removed from V and 4 bases from J, the gap between germline ends came to 14 bases. CDR1 and CDR2 (germline): SQVTM, ANQGSEA. For the CDR3, the DNA is TGCAGCGTTGTCCGCAGGGTCCCATACAATGAGCAGTTCTTC. Protein product: CSVVRRVPYNEQFF.

The chain combines TRBV28 with TRBJ2-7; D ambiguous. The germline V gene has CDR1 MDHEN and CDR2 SYDVKM. V was clipped by 4 bases and J by 0 bases, with 13 bases between them. The CDR3 has 15 residues. CDR3 sequence reads: CASSSRPPSSYEQYF. DNA of the CDR3: TGTGCCAGCAGTTCCCGCCCGCCCAGCTCCTACGAGCAGTACTTC.